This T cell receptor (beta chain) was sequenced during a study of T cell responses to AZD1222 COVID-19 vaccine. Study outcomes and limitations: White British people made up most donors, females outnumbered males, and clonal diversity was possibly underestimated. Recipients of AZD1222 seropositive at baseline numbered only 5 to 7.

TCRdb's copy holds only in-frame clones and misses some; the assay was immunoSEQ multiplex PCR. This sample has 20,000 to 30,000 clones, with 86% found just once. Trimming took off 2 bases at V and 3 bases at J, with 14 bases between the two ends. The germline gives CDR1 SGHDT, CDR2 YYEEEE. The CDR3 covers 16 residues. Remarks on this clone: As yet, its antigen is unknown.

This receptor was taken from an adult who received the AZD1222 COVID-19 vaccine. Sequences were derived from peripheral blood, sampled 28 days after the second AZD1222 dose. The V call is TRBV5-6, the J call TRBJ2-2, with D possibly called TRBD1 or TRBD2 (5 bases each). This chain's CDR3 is CASSLGYQGDTGELFF. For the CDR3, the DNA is TGTGCCAGCAGCTTAGGCTATCAGGGAGACACCGGGGAGCTGTTTTTT.